This T cell receptor beta chain was sequenced in a study of T cells in women clearing cervical HPV infection. TCR beta CDR3 amplified by multiplex PCR from roughly 1,100 ng genomic DNA. Method: immunoSEQ multiplex PCR; TCRdb's copy keeps in-frame clones and lacks some. This repertoire includes 25,000 to 35,000 clones. Prevalent HPV16 infections were excluded; only incident single HPV16 infections included. To note about this clone: With the read ending 3 residues before the CDR3 end, the germline J gene is used to fill in that end.

The CDR3 runs 16 residues. Germline CDR1 is LGHNT and CDR2 is FRNRAP. The V segment lost 7 bases and the J segment 7 bases; nucleotides outside the gene matches: 16. This sequence was found in a woman between 18 and 69 years old with a cervical HPV16 infection that either progressed to CIN3+ or cleared (not recorded which). The rearrangement uses TRBV12-5 and TRBJ1-3; 7 nucleotides line up with TRBD1. The specimen was blood buffy coat. CDR3 residues: CASASTGRLEWNTIYF. Partial CDR3 DNA: TGTGCTAGTGCCTCGACAGGGCGTCTGGAGTGGAACACC. Drawing the rest from reference TRBV12-5 and TRBJ1-3, the complete variable domain is DARVTQTPRHKVTEMGQEVTMRCQPILGHNTVFWYRQTMMQGLELLAYFRNRAPLDDSGMPKDRFSAEMPDATLATLKIQPSEPRDSAVYFCASASTGRLEWNTIYFGEGSWLTVV.